Listed below are T cell receptor beta chains from one sample, sequenced in a study of cytomegalovirus exposure and HLA in healthy donors. Sequencing used immunoSEQ multiplex PCR; TCRdb keeps in-frame clones, though not all of them. The sample shows 100,000 to 150,000 clones, around 70% of them seen only once. Sequencing was done on a sample of PBMCs. Receptors were obtained from a middle-aged woman in good health and CMV-seropositive. CDR3s leave out the opening cysteine and the closing phenylalanine or tryptophan. The D gene is left open where the match is weak.

d_gene,v_gene,j_gene,CDR3aa
TRBD2,TRBV11-2,TRBJ2-7,ASTRPASGGYEQY
-,TRBV6-5,TRBJ1-2,ASSGDVEYGYT
TRBD1,TRBV5-4,TRBJ1-3,ASSTATGLGNTIY
TRBD1,TRBV18,TRBJ1-6,ASSSGGDDSPLH
TRBD1,TRBV5-6,TRBJ1-2,ASSLAQGWYT
TRBD1,TRBV10-1,TRBJ1-1,ASSSKDRDRSPEAF
TRBD1,TRBV7-9,TRBJ2-3,ASSSQGAIADTQY
-,TRBV5-1,TRBJ1-2,ASSMRENYGYT
TRBD1,TRBV6-5,TRBJ2-7,ASSYGQGRREQY
-,TRBV9,TRBJ1-4,ASSESGGNEKLF
TRBD1,TRBV18,TRBJ2-6,ASSPGTAGANVLT
-,TRBV5-4,TRBJ2-7,ASSLGRDYEQY
-,TRBV25-1,TRBJ2-7,ASSERDYEQY
TRBD2,TRBV6-5,TRBJ2-1,ASNLAGGGNEQF
-,TRBV4-1,TRBJ2-4,ASSQESPEAAKNIQY
TRBD1,TRBV5-1,TRBJ1-1,ASSSLTGGNTEAF
TRBD1,TRBV2,TRBJ1-1,ASSYTGGNTEAF
-,TRBV11-2,TRBJ1-6,ASSFSGGARNSPLH
TRBD1,TRBV19,TRBJ2-2,ASNQGASTGELF
TRBD2,TRBV6-5,TRBJ2-5,ASSRGLAGQETQY
TRBD1,TRBV29-1,TRBJ2-7,SVEVPWTGDHYEQY
TRBD1,TRBV5-1,TRBJ1-2,ASLRGTGGDPGGYT
TRBD1,TRBV15,TRBJ1-1,ATSEGTATTEAF
TRBD1,TRBV5-4,TRBJ1-6,ASSSLTGDSPLH
-,TRBV9,TRBJ2-1,ASTSGVWGEQF
-,TRBV5-1,TRBJ1-4,ASSFTGPQYEKLF
-,TRBV19,TRBJ1-2,ASRQDYGYT
TRBD2,TRBV5-4,TRBJ2-5,ASSWEGISKGTQY
-,TRBV9,TRBJ2-3,ASGGADHTQY
-,TRBV10-2,TRBJ2-7,ASSASRSSYEQY
-,TRBV6-5,TRBJ1-5,ASSPGQSNQPQH
-,TRBV9,TRBJ2-7,ASSVEDSIYEQY
-,TRBV6-1,TRBJ1-6,ASRALWVEESPLH
TRBD2,TRBV6-6,TRBJ2-5,ASRRRTSGGQETQY
-,TRBV19,TRBJ2-1,ATLGGGRDNEQF
-,TRBV5-1,TRBJ1-2,ASSLEAGRSYGYT
-,TRBV5-1,TRBJ1-1,ASSLNSINTEAF
TRBD1,TRBV7-2,TRBJ1-1,ASSRMITGGGTEAF
TRBD2,TRBV7-6,TRBJ2-5,ASSSRLAGGSETQY
TRBD1,TRBV27,TRBJ1-2,ASGIRDRNYGYT